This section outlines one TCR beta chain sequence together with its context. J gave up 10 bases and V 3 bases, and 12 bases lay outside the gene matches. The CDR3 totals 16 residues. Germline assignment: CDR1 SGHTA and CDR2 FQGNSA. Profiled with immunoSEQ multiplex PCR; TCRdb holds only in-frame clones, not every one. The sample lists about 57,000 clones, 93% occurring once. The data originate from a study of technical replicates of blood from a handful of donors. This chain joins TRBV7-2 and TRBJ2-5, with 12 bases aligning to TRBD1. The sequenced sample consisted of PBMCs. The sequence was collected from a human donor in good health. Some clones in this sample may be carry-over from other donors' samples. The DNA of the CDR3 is TGTGCCAGCAGCTTGGATCCGGGACAGGGGGCAAGGGGCCAGTACTTC. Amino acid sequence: CASSLDPGQGARGQYF.